One and the same sample provided the 22 T cell receptor beta chains below, sequenced in a study of shared clonotypes between healthy human individuals. Sequencing was performed with immunoSEQ multiplex PCR; in TCRdb, only in-frame clones are kept and a portion is missing. This sample has 600,000 to 700,000 clones, with around four fifths found just once. The sequenced sample was memory CD4+ T cells sorted from blood. Specified subset: CD45RA-negative fraction. The source is a woman aged 30 to 39 in good health.

This clone was recorded only once. The rearrangement links TRBV9 to TRBJ2-2; 8 nucleotides line up with TRBD2. Unmatched junction bases numbered 3, after V lost 1 base and J lost 4 bases. This CDR3 has 15 amino acids. Germline V gene data show CDR1 as SGDLS and CDR2 as YYNGEE. The CDR3 region is CASSVRLAPTGELFF. CDR3 sequence (DNA): TGTGCCAGCAGCGTAAGACTAGCGCCCACCGGGGAGCTGTTTTTT.

The chain links TRBV2 to TRBJ2-3, with D tentatively TRBD2 (6 bases). Trimming removed 4 bases at V and 4 bases at J, with 12 bases between. The germline V gene has CDR1 SNHLY and CDR2 FYNNEI. This CDR3 has 14 amino acids. The CDR3 loop is CASSVGSSSDTQYF. CDR3 bases: TGTGCCAGCAGTGTCGGGAGTAGTTCAGATACGCAGTATTTT. The entire variable domain, with the rest obtained from reference TRBV2 and TRBJ2-3, is as follows: EPEVTQTPSHQVTQMGQEVILRCVPISNHLYFYWYRQILGQKVEFLVSFYNNEISEKSEIFDDQFSVERPDGSNFTLKIRSTKLEDSAMYFCASSVGSSSDTQYFGPGTRLTVL.

The chain employs TRBV25-1 and TRBJ2-7, with 8 bases fitting TRBD2. V shed 10 bases, J shed 7 bases, and the junction held 9 bases outside the gene matches. Germline CDR1 MGHDK, CDR2 SYGVNS. CDR3 length: 12 amino acids. In DNA, the CDR3 is TGTGCCACCGAAAAGGGCGGGGGGGAGCAGTACTTC. Its protein is CATEKGGGEQYF.

CDR3 sequence reads: CASKGTGSSYEQYF. The CDR3 DNA reads as TGTGCCAGCAAAGGGACAGGGAGCTCCTACGAGCAGTACTTC. This chain connects TRBV2 to TRBJ2-7; 9 nucleotides match TRBD1. The V and J ends lost 7 bases and 0 bases, in that order; junction bases with no gene match: 4. This CDR3 is built from 14 residues. In germline, CDR1 is SNHLY, CDR2 FYNNEI.

This clone turned up a few times. This rearrangement joins TRBV2 to TRBJ1-2, with D possibly matching TRBD1 (6 bases). Per germline, CDR1 SNHLY and CDR2 FYNNEI. Trimming removed 8 bases at V and 5 bases at J, with 24 bases between. The length of the CDR3 is 16 residues. CDR3 bases: TGTGCCAGCCTTGGACAGCCAGTAACGACCGTTTATGGCTACACCTTC. It is translated as CASLGQPVTTVYGYTF.

This clone was recorded only once. The rearrangement joins TRBV19 to TRBJ2-3, with unresolved D. This CDR3 region has 14 residues. Germline loops: CDR1 LNHDA, CDR2 SQIVND (reference sequence). V dropped 3 bases and J dropped 2 bases, with 9 bases sitting between them. The CDR3 region has the DNA TGTGCCAGTAGTATTGGCAGGTACACAGATACGCAGTATTTT. Translation gives CASSIGRYTDTQYF.

The chain couples TRBV4-1 to TRBJ1-2; TRBD1 matches 7 bases. V lost 0 bases to trimming and J lost 8 bases; unmatched junction nucleotides: 9. There are 15 residues in the CDR3. The germline V gene has CDR1 MGHRA and CDR2 YSYEKL. In nucleotides, the CDR3 is TGCGCCAGCAGCCAAGATGGACAGGAGGGCTTGGGCTACACCTTC. Translating it yields CASSQDGQEGLGYTF.

In this sample, this clone turned up once. The chain is built from TRBV4-2 and TRBJ1-2; the D gene is possibly TRBD1 (6 bases). CDR1 and CDR2 (germline): LGHNA, YNFKEQ. V lost 0 bases to trimming and J lost 6 bases, with 14 bases between them. The CDR3 spans 15 residues. The CDR3 region is CASSQDYGGGDGYTF. The CDR3 DNA is TGTGCCAGCAGCCAAGATTATGGAGGGGGTGATGGCTACACCTTC.

This sequence joins TRBV6-1 and TRBJ1-1; tentatively, D is TRBD1 (5 bases). Trimming left V 6 bases short and J 3 bases short, with 11 bases between. Germline CDR1 MNHNS, CDR2 SASEGT. The CDR3 loop spans 13 amino acids. DNA for the CDR3: TGTGCCAGCAGCCCTAGACAGTACACTGAAGCTTTCTTT. Protein product: CASSPRQYTEAFF.

This clone appeared many times. The chain couples TRBV10-3 to TRBJ1-1, with D tentatively TRBD1 (5 bases). Germline lookup yields CDR1 ENHRY and CDR2 SYGVKD. The CDR3 has 14 residues. V lost 3 bases and J 1 base, leaving 9 bases between the germline ends. CDR3 DNA sequence: TGTGCCATCAGTGATATCAGGGAGAACACTGAAGCTTTCTTT. Translating it yields CAISDIRENTEAFF.

This clone showed up just a few times. CDR3: CASSRTSGTGELFF. The DNA for the CDR3 is TGTGCCAGCAGTCGAACTTCGGGAACCGGGGAGCTGTTTTTT. V is TRBV7-3 and J is TRBJ2-2, with D possibly TRBD2 on 5 matching bases. The length of the CDR3 is 14 residues. Germline assignment: CDR1 SGHTA and CDR2 FQGTGA. V lost 6 bases and J 5 bases, leaving 13 bases between the germline ends.

The chain combines TRBV7-9 with TRBJ2-2; D is uncertain. Germline CDR1 SEHNR, CDR2 FQNEAQ (reference sequence). V lost 1 base and J lost 0, with 6 bases in between. CDR3 length: 15 residues. The CDR3 DNA sequence: TGTGCCAGCAGCTTAGTAGAAACGAACACCGGGGAGCTGTTTTTT. This translates into CASSLVETNTGELFF.

This rearrangement joins TRBV19 to TRBJ2-7, with TRBD1 matching over 8 bases. This CDR3 has 13 residues. Germline CDR1 and CDR2: LNHDA and SQIVND (reference sequence). Losses at the gene ends were 5 bases for V and 3 bases for J; bases not matched to a gene: 3. The CDR3 DNA reads TGTGCCAGTAGTCCAGGGGGCTACTACGAGCAGTACTTC. It codes for CASSPGGYYEQYF.

The genes are TRBV6-1 and TRBJ2-1; D gene ambiguous. Germline V gene data show CDR1 as MNHNS and CDR2 as SASEGT. V lost 2 bases and J lost 7, with 15 bases in between. The CDR3 is 15 residues long. The CDR3 nucleotides read TGTGCCAGCAGTGAAAGTGGGTTCCTTAGGAATGAGCAGTTCTTC. This translates into CASSESGFLRNEQFF.

This clone was found once. The V gene is TRBV11-2, the J gene TRBJ1-2; D remains ambiguous. The length of the CDR3 is 13 residues. Trimming pared 5 bases from V and 7 bases from J, leaving 14 bases between. Looked up from germline, CDR1 is SGHAT and CDR2 is FQNNGV. CDR3 in DNA: TGTGCCAGCAGCGCGGGCCTGGGCTCTGGCTACACCTTC. It translates to CASSAGLGSGYTF.

The gene calls are TRBV5-4 and TRBJ2-1, with D tentatively TRBD1 or TRBD2 (5 bases each). The V gene lost 0 bases and the J gene lost 0 bases, with 10 bases spanning the gap. The germline gives CDR1 SGHNT, CDR2 YYREEE (reference sequence). The CDR3 sequence is 16 residues long. The CDR3 is CASSLVGTGSYNEQFF. CDR3 coding DNA: TGTGCCAGCAGCTTGGTCGGGACCGGCTCCTACAATGAGCAGTTCTTC.

The V and J genes are TRBV7-8 and TRBJ2-7, with 7 bases matching TRBD2. Germline V gene lookup returns CDR1 SGHVS and CDR2 FQNEAQ. The CDR3 spans 14 residues. V lost 5 bases, J lost 2 bases, and 6 bases stayed unmatched. The CDR3 region has the DNA TGTGCCAGCAGCCTAAGCGGGATCCCCTACGAGCAGTACTTC. Its protein is CASSLSGIPYEQYF. The variable domain in full, with the rest retrieved from reference TRBV7-8 and TRBJ2-7, is GAGVSQSPRYKVAKRGQDVALRCDPISGHVSLFWYQQALGQGPEFLTYFQNEAQLDKSGLPSDRFFAERPEGSVSTLKIQRTQQEDSAVYLCASSLSGIPYEQYFGPGTRLTVT.

The chain couples TRBV18 to TRBJ1-1, with unresolved D. Germline loops: CDR1 KGHSH, CDR2 LQKENI. Between the trimmed V and J ends, which lost 3 bases and 6 bases, there was a span of 8 bases. This CDR3 is built from 12 residues. CDR3 residues: CASSPGFSEAFF. The CDR3 DNA is TGTGCCAGCTCACCGGGTTTCTCTGAAGCTTTCTTT.

The chain is built from TRBV30 and TRBJ1-5; a weak D match, TRBD1 (6 bases). This CDR3 has 11 amino acids. Per the germline V gene, CDR1 is GTSNPN and CDR2 is SVGIG (reference sequence). V was shortened by 2 bases and J by 11 bases, with 10 bases between the two germline ends. The CDR3 DNA is TGTGCCTGGAGTACGGGGGCGACCCAGCATTTT. This sequence encodes CAWSTGATQHF. The full variable domain, in which reference TRBV30 and TRBJ1-5 provide the parts outside the CDR3, is SQTIHQWPATLVQPVGSPLSLECTVEGTSNPNLYWYRQAAGRGLQLLFYSVGIGQISSEVPQNLSASRPQDRQFILSSKKLLLSDSGFYLCAWSTGATQHFGDGTRLSIL.

This clone was seen more than once but under ten times. CDR3: CASSPRTGGGVTEAFF. The CDR3 DNA reads TGTGCCAGTAGTCCTCGGACAGGGGGGGGAGTCACTGAAGCTTTCTTT. The chain is built from TRBV19 and TRBJ1-1, with 10 bases aligning to TRBD1. The CDR3 is made up of 16 amino acids. J gave up 4 bases and V 5 bases, and 10 bases lay outside the gene matches. Germline-derived CDR1 and CDR2 are LNHDA and SQIVND (reference sequence).

This chain uses TRBV30 with TRBJ1-5; D gene ambiguous. V lost 0 bases and J lost 7, with 10 bases in between. This CDR3 spans 13 amino acids. The germline V gene has CDR1 GTSNPN and CDR2 SVGIG (reference sequence). CDR3 nucleotides: TGTGCCTGGAGTGTACACGGGGAGCAGCCCCAGCATTTT. This translates into CAWSVHGEQPQHF.

This clone was seen just once. The rearrangement uses TRBV28 and TRBJ2-5; D remains unclear. The end of the DNA is better explained by TRBJ2-7, so the J call may be wrong. Germline V lookup: CDR1 MDHEN, CDR2 SYDVKM. The CDR3 sequence is 14 residues long. The CDR3 DNA is TGTGCCAGCAGTTTAAGTGGCGCCGGCTACGAGCAGTACTTC. Its translation is CASSLSGAGYEQYF.